This T cell receptor (beta chain) was observed in a study of cytomegalovirus exposure and HLA in healthy donors. Overall study context: In a previous analysis, around 120 million unique TCR beta sequences were found from roughly 180 million T cells.

A word on this clone: What it recognizes is unknown.

Researchers ran the PCR with 60 Vbeta and 13 Jbeta primers. Sequencing was performed with immunoSEQ multiplex PCR; in TCRdb, only in-frame clones are kept and a portion is missing. The sample contains about 140,000 clones, roughly 73% of which appear only once. Points from the study as a whole: When presence/absence was analysed, sequencing depth was taken to be roughly uniform across donors. For cytomegalovirus status, the classifier reportedly gave diagnoses with high specificity and sensitivity.

Germline V CDR1 and CDR2: SGHDN, FVKESK. V shed 4 bases and J shed 4 bases, with 13 bases lying between them. The CDR3 spans 14 residues. The rearrangement uses TRBV14 and TRBJ1-2; possible D gene TRBD1, 5 bases. Sequencing was done on a sample of PBMCs. The receptor's source is a human donor in good health. The CDR3 nucleotides read TGTGCCAGCAGCCGTGATCATGACAGCTATGGCTACACCTTC. It yields the protein CASSRDHDSYGYTF.